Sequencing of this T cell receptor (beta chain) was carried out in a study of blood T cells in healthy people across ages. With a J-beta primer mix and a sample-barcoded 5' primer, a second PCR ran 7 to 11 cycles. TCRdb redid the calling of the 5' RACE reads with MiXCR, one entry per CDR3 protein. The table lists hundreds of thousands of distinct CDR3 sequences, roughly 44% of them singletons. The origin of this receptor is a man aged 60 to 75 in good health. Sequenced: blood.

CDR3 region: CASSADRRGNQPQHF. CDR3 DNA: TGTGCCAGCAGCGCCGATCGTAGGGGCAATCAGCCCCAGCATTTT. V gene TRBV7-2 combines with J gene TRBJ1-5; no clear D gene. Trimming removed 5 bases at V and 2 bases at J, with 13 bases between. Germline CDR1 is SGHTA and CDR2 is FQGNSA. The CDR3 is 15 amino acids.